This TCR beta chain was obtained from a study of T cell responses to AZD1222 COVID-19 vaccine. The study, taken as a whole, reports: The repertoires were collected only after the peak T cell response. Dominant CD4 TCR responses targeted spike regions 160-218 and 743-854.

The V gene's germline CDR1 is SNHLY and CDR2 FYNNEI. The CDR3 extends over 14 amino acids. Trimming stripped 6 bases from V and 1 base from J, with 12 bases between. The sample holds a few counts of this clone. Antigen unknown. TCRdb keeps only in-frame clones here, not all; method: immunoSEQ multiplex PCR. The sample has 150,000 to 200,000 clones; 90% are singletons. V is TRBV2 and J is TRBJ1-1; D gene ambiguous. The input for sequencing was peripheral blood, taken 28 days after the second AZD1222 dose. The receptor was derived from an adult who received the AZD1222 COVID-19 vaccine. The CDR3 here is CASSSIRQNTEAFF. CDR3 DNA sequence: TGTGCCAGCAGCTCAATTAGACAGAACACTGAAGCTTTCTTT.